The 9 T cell receptor beta chains presented below share a single source sample, sequenced in a study of T-cell memory formation after mild COVID-19. TCRdb used MiXCR to reprocess the 5' RACE reads, holding one entry per CDR3 protein. Among around 340,000 distinct CDR3 sequences, about an eighth were seen once, and the ten largest hold roughly a fifth. The source material was PBMCs or a T cell subset sorted from them (not recorded which). The source of these receptors is a young man who had mild COVID-19 (a few samples of this study predate the infection). Cell type and time point are not known.

There are many counts of this clonotype. The chain uses TRBV4-2 and TRBJ1-1, with a weak D call TRBD1 (5 bases). The CDR3 extends over 15 amino acids. CDR1 and CDR2 (germline): LGHNA, YNFKEQ. V lost 3 bases, J lost 1 base, and 12 bases lay in between. The CDR3 reads CASSHGSQGNTEAFF. DNA for the CDR3: TGTGCCAGCAGCCACGGCTCTCAGGGGAACACTGAAGCTTTCTTT.

V is TRBV6-5 and J is TRBJ1-5; D is possibly TRBD1 (5 bases). Germline CDR1 MNHEY, CDR2 SVGAGI. The CDR3 loop spans 15 amino acids. Trimming shortened V by 4 bases and J by 7 bases, and 17 bases separated the two germline ends. CDR3 DNA sequence: TGTGCCAGCAGTTTAACCAGTCAGGGCAGACAGCCCCAGCATTTT. Translated: CASSLTSQGRQPQHF.

V gene TRBV6-6 combines with J gene TRBJ2-7; D call uncertain. With 5 bases removed from V and 0 bases from J, the gap between germline ends came to 5 bases. The germline V gene encodes CDR1 MNHNY and CDR2 SVGAGI (reference sequence). CDR3 length equals 12 residues. CDR3 amino acids: CASSAGSYEQYF. The CDR3 nucleotides are TGTGCCAGCAGTGCAGGCTCCTACGAGCAGTACTTC.

The sample holds a few counts of this clonotype. The chain has TRBV27 and TRBJ2-7, with 8 positions matching TRBD1. Germline CDR1 MNHEY, CDR2 SMNVEV (reference sequence). The length of the CDR3 is 14 residues. V dropped 6 bases and J dropped 4; count of bases not matched to a gene: 8. This CDR3 is CASRPGTGGYEQYF. CDR3 DNA: TGTGCCAGCAGGCCCGGGACAGGAGGATACGAGCAGTACTTC.

The V gene is TRBV20-1, the J gene TRBJ2-1, with 7 bases that match TRBD2. This CDR3 comprises 13 residues. Germline-derived CDR1 and CDR2 are DFQATT and SNEGSKA (reference sequence). In DNA form, the CDR3 reads TGCACCGGACTAGGGACCTCCTACAATGAGCAGTTCTTC. This translates into CTGLGTSYNEQFF.

This chain links TRBV12-3 or TRBV12-4 with TRBJ1-2; D gene uncertain. The germline V and J ends were trimmed by 5 bases and 8 bases, with 12 bases remaining between them. CDR3 length: 12 residues. For the CDR3, the DNA is TGTGCCAGCAGTGTGGACGGCCTGGGCTACACCTTC. Translating it yields CASSVDGLGYTF.

A few counts support this clonotype. V is TRBV7-3 and J is TRBJ1-1; D gene uncertain. Between the trimmed V and J ends, which lost 8 bases and 3 bases, there was a span of 13 bases. Germline CDR1 is SGHTA and CDR2 is FQGTGA. There are 13 residues in the CDR3. CDR3 nucleotides: TGTGCCAGCGGACTATTCGGGTACACTGAAGCTTTCTTT. Translation: CASGLFGYTEAFF.

The rearrangement uses TRBV14 and TRBJ1-1, with D tentatively TRBD1 (5 bases). This CDR3 is built from 13 residues. Germline assignment: CDR1 SGHDN and CDR2 FVKESK. Trimming shortened V by 4 bases and J by 4 bases, and 10 bases separated the two germline ends. CDR3 sequence: CASSPGTPTEAFF. In nucleotides, the CDR3 is TGTGCCAGCAGCCCAGGGACTCCCACTGAAGCTTTCTTT.

This clonotype was counted ten times or more. The V call is TRBV20-1, the J call TRBJ2-5, with D possibly TRBD2 on 6 matching bases. The CDR3 totals 14 residues. The V and J ends lost 3 bases and 2 bases respectively, with 13 bases between them. CDR1 and CDR2 from the germline V gene are DFQATT and SNEGSKA (reference sequence). The CDR3 DNA reads as TGCAGTGCTAGGTCCGGGAGTCCACAAGAGACCCAGTACTTC. Amino acids: CSARSGSPQETQYF.